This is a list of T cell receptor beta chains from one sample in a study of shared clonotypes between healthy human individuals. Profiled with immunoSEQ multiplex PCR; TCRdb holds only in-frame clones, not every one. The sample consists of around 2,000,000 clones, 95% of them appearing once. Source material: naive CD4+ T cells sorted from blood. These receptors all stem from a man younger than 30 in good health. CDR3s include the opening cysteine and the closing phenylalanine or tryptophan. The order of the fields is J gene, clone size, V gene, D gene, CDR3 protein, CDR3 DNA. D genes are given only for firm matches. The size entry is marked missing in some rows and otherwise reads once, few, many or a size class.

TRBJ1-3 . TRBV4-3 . CASSQDGSSGNTIYF TGCGCCAGCAGCCAAGATGGGAGCTCTGGAAACACCATATATTTT
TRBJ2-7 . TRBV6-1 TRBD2 CASSEAGGPRDYEQYF TGTGCCAGCAGTGAAGCGGGAGGGCCTAGAGACTACGAGCAGTACTTC
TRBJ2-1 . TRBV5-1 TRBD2 CASTPSGLTVNEQFF TGCGCCAGCACCCCCTCGGGACTAACCGTTAATGAGCAGTTCTTC
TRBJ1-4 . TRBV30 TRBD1 CAWTPGGKNEKLFF TGTGCCTGGACGCCAGGGGGAAAGAATGAAAAACTGTTTTTT
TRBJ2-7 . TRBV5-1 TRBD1 CASSLYGTAFISYEQYF TGCGCCAGCAGCTTGTATGGGACAGCCTTTATCTCCTACGAGCAGTACTTC
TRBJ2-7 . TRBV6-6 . CASSYPGPRSEQYF TGTGCCAGCAGTTACCCTGGACCCCGGTCCGAGCAGTACTTC
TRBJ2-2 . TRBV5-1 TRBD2 CASSTGTSGATGELFF TGCGCCAGCAGCACCGGGACTAGCGGGGCTACCGGGGAGCTGTTTTTT
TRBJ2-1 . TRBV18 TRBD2 CASSPRLAGGSYNEQFF TGTGCCAGCTCACCACGACTAGCGGGAGGTTCCTACAATGAGCAGTTCTTC
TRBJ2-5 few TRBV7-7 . CASSLDGAAKTQYF TGTGCTAGCAGCTTAGACGGGGCGGCAAAGACCCAGTACTTC
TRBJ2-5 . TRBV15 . CATSRERSQETQYF TGTGCCACCAGCAGAGAAAGGAGCCAAGAGACCCAGTACTTC
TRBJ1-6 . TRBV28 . CASSPSTGSNSPLHF TGTGCCAGCAGTCCGTCTACAGGGTCTAATTCACCCCTCCACTTT
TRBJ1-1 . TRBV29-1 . CSVVRPLSTEAFF TGCAGCGTTGTGAGGCCTTTGAGCACTGAAGCTTTCTTT
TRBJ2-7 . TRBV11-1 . CASSLNHLSYEQYF TGTGCCAGCAGCTTAAATCACCTCTCCTACGAGCAGTACTTC
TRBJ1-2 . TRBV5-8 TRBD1 CASSRDRSNYGYTF TGTGCCAGCAGCCGGGACAGATCTAACTATGGCTACACCTTC
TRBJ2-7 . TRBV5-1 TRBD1 CASRGTGSYEQYF TGCGCCAGCAGGGGGACAGGGTCCTACGAGCAGTACTTC
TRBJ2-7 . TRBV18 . CASSPPFDSDKQYF TGTGCCAGCTCACCACCATTCGACAGTGATAAGCAGTACTTC
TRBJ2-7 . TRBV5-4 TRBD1 CASSKDRVDEQYF TGTGCCAGCAGCAAGGACAGGGTCGACGAGCAGTACTTC
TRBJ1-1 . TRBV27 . CASSSTGLGGTEAFF TGTGCCAGCAGTTCCACAGGGCTGGGAGGCACTGAAGCTTTCTTT
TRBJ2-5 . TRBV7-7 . CASSLGTSGETQYF TGTGCTAGCAGCTTAGGCACCTCCGGGGAGACCCAGTACTTC
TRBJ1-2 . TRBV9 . CASSKDANYGYTF TGTGCCAGCAGCAAAGACGCTAACTATGGCTACACCTTC
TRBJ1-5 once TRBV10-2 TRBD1 CASRGQGGQPQHF TGCGCCAGCAGAGGACAGGGGGGACAGCCCCAGCATTTT
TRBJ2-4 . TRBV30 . CAWSGQGKNIQYF TGTGCCTGGAGTGGTCAGGGAAAAAACATTCAGTACTTC
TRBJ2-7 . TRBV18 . CASSPFGNSYEQYF TGTGCCAGCTCACCGTTCGGAAACTCCTACGAGCAGTACTTC
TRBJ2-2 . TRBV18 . CASSPPFSGADTGELFF TGTGCCAGCTCACCACCCTTTTCGGGAGCGGACACCGGGGAGCTGTTTTTT
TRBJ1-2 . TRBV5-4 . CASSREQGDYGYTF TGTGCCAGCAGCAGAGAACAGGGTGACTATGGCTACACCTTC
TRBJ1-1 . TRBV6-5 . CASSRTGDTEAFF TGTGCCAGCAGCCGAACAGGTGACACTGAAGCTTTCTTT
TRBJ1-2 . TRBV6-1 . CASSETEFGYTF TGTGCCAGCAGTGAAACAGAGTTTGGCTACACCTTC
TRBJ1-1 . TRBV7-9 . CASSFPGAGNTEAFF TGTGCCAGCAGCTTCCCGGGAGCCGGGAACACTGAAGCTTTCTTT
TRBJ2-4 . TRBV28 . CASSLWGRLGGAGQYF TGTGCCAGCAGTTTATGGGGCCGCCTGGGGGGTGCAGGGCAGTACTTC
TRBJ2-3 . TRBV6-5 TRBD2 CASSRWTSGEHTQYF TGTGCCAGCAGTCGCTGGACTAGCGGGGAGCATACGCAGTATTTT
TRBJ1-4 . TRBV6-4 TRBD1 CAADRVNEKLFF TGTGCCGCAGACAGGGTTAATGAAAAACTGTTTTTT
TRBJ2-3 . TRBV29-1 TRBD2 CSVGRLAGGPYGDTQYF TGCAGCGTGGGGCGACTAGCGGGGGGGCCGTATGGAGATACGCAGTATTTT
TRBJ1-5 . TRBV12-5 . CASGWGGHQPQHF TGTGCTAGTGGTTGGGGGGGACATCAGCCCCAGCATTTT
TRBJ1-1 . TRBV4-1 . CASSQDRQREAFF TGCGCCAGCAGCCAAGATAGGCAAAGAGAGGCTTTCTTT
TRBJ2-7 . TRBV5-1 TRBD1 CASSLSGQSYEQYF TGCGCCAGCAGCTTGTCGGGACAGTCCTACGAGCAGTACTTC
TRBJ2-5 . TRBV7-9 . CASSKGQNQETQYF TGTGCCAGCAGCAAGGGACAAAACCAAGAGACCCAGTACTTC
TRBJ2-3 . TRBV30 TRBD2 CAWSASRTSSGADTQYF TGTGCCTGGAGTGCCTCGAGGACTAGCAGCGGCGCAGATACGCAGTATTTT
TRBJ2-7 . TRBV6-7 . CASSYSRKRAPVSYEQYF TGTGCCAGCAGTTACTCGAGGAAGAGGGCCCCTGTCTCCTACGAGCAGTACTTC
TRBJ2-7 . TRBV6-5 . CASSYSDEQYF TGTGCCAGCAGTTACTCGGACGAGCAGTACTTC
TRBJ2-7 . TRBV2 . CASGERGLSSYEQYF TGTGCCAGTGGAGAACGGGGTTTGAGCTCCTACGAGCAGTACTTC
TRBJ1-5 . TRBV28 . CASSQLNQPQHF TGTGCCAGCAGCCAACTTAATCAGCCCCAGCATTTT
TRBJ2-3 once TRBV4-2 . CASSELWADTQYF TGTGCCAGCAGCGAATTATGGGCAGATACGCAGTATTTT
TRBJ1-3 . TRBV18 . CASSSPRGAGNTIYF TGTGCCAGCTCCTCCCCACGGGGTGCTGGAAACACCATATATTTT
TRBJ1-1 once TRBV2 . CASSDQMNTEAFF TGTGCCAGCAGTGATCAGATGAACACTGAAGCTTTCTTT
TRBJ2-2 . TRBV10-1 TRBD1 CASRKGGIGTGELFF TGCGCCAGCAGGAAAGGGGGCATCGGCACCGGGGAGCTGTTTTTT
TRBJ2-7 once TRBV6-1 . CASRDSGQATYEQYF TGTGCCAGCAGGGATTCTGGGCAGGCCACCTACGAGCAGTACTTC
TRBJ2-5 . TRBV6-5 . CASSWGRGAETQYF TGTGCCAGCAGTTGGGGCCGGGGGGCAGAGACCCAGTACTTC
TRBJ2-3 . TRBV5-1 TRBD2 CASSLGAVAGGDTQYF TGCGCCAGCAGCTTGGGGGCGGTAGCGGGAGGAGATACGCAGTATTTT
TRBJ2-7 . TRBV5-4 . CASSGGLSYEQYF TGTGCCAGCAGCGGGGGCCTCTCCTACGAGCAGTACTTC
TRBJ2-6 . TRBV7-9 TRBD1 CASSLGDRAGANVLTF TGTGCCAGCAGCTTGGGAGACAGGGCTGGGGCCAACGTCCTGACTTTC
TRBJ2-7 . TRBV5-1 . CASSLGEPIYEQYF TGCGCCAGCAGCTTGGGTGAGCCGATCTACGAGCAGTACTTC
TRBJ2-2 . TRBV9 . CASSANTGELFF TGTGCCAGCAGCGCTAACACCGGGGAGCTGTTTTTT
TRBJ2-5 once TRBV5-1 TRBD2 CASSTSPGGGQETQYF TGCGCCAGCAGCACCTCTCCGGGGGGAGGACAAGAGACCCAGTACTTC
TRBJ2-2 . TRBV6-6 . CASSYPDGELFF TGTGCCAGCAGTTACCCCGACGGGGAGCTGTTTTTT
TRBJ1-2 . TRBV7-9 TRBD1 CAVWDRADYGYTF TGTGCCGTATGGGACAGGGCTGACTATGGCTACACCTTC